One sample yielded the 32 T cell receptor beta chains listed below, sequenced in a study of cytomegalovirus exposure and HLA in healthy donors. Here immunoSEQ multiplex PCR was the method, and the copy in TCRdb shows in-frame clones only, minus some. The table has a few hundred thousand clones, around 90% seen once. Sequenced: PBMCs. The source is a man between 25 and 39 years old in good health and CMV-seronegative.

The chain has TRBV5-1 and TRBJ1-3, with D possibly being TRBD1 (6 bases). The CDR3 extends over 14 amino acids. Germline CDR1 is SGHRS and CDR2 is YFSETQ. V lost 7 bases and J 2 bases, leaving 13 bases between the germline ends. The CDR3 reads CASQATGPGNTIYF. CDR3 DNA sequence: TGCGCCAGCCAAGCTACAGGGCCTGGAAACACCATATATTTT.

The genes are TRBV29-1 and TRBJ2-7; 13 nucleotides agree with TRBD2. The germline V gene has CDR1 SQVTM and CDR2 ANQGSEA. The CDR3 is 15 amino acids. J was trimmed by 2 bases and V by 5 bases; bases with no gene match: 6. The CDR3 coding sequence is TGCAGCGTTCACTCGACTAGCGGGGGGACCTACGAGCAGTACTTC. Amino acids: CSVHSTSGGTYEQYF.

This chain links TRBV10-3 with TRBJ1-2; TRBD1 aligns across 9 bases. The germline V gene encodes CDR1 ENHRY and CDR2 SYGVKD. V trimming: 3 bases; J trimming: 4 bases; junction bases outside the gene matches: 6. The CDR3 covers 15 residues. For the CDR3, the DNA is TGTGCCATCAGTGACCTTTTGGACAGGGGCTATGGCTACACCTTC. Protein sequence: CAISDLLDRGYGYTF.

The gene calls are TRBV6-5 and TRBJ2-5; D is ambiguous. Germline CDR1 is MNHEY and CDR2 is SVGAGI. The CDR3 is 14 residues long. V was clipped by 3 bases and J by 0 bases, with 8 bases between them. CDR3 DNA: TGTGCCAGCAGTTATAATCCTTACCAAGAGACCCAGTACTTC. Translation gives CASSYNPYQETQYF.

The chain carries TRBV5-4 and TRBJ1-6; D is perhaps TRBD1 (5 bases). Germline CDR1 is SGHNT and CDR2 is YYREEE (reference sequence). The CDR3 length is 14 residues. Deletions cut 2 bases from V and 12 bases from J, with 15 bases between. This chain's CDR3 is CASSLSGPWGPLHF. The CDR3 region has the DNA TGTGCCAGCAGCTTATCAGGGCCTTGGGGACCCCTCCACTTT.

This chain uses TRBV5-5 with TRBJ1-1; 11 nucleotides line up with TRBD1. The CDR3 totals 16 residues. Germline V CDR1 and CDR2: SGHKS, YYEKEE (reference sequence). The trim removed 4 bases at V and 1 base at J, leaving 6 bases unmatched. CDR3 coding DNA: TGTGCCAGCAGCCACGGACAGGGGGCGTGGAACACTGAAGCTTTCTTT. Translation gives CASSHGQGAWNTEAFF.

The chain couples TRBV2 to TRBJ2-1; 7 nucleotides line up with TRBD2. V lost 3 bases to trimming and J lost 6 bases; unmatched junction nucleotides: 5. The germline CDR1 and CDR2 sequences are SNHLY and FYNNEI. The CDR3 length is 14 residues. As DNA, the CDR3 is TGTGCCAGCAGTGATTCCGGGACTACCAATGAGCAGTTCTTC. It encodes CASSDSGTTNEQFF.

The CDR3: CASRYTGGVATEAFF. The CDR3 region has the DNA TGTGCCAGCCGGTATACAGGGGGCGTCGCCACTGAAGCTTTCTTT. This chain uses TRBV27 with TRBJ1-1; 9 bases agree with TRBD1. Germline loops: CDR1 MNHEY, CDR2 SMNVEV (reference sequence). V shed 8 bases and J 4 bases; nucleotides not matched to a gene: 11. There are 15 residues in the CDR3.

The chain is built from TRBV5-1 and TRBJ2-3; 10 nucleotides line up with TRBD1. CDR1 and CDR2 from the germline V gene are SGHRS and YFSETQ. Trimming at V came to 1 base and at J to 5 bases, leaving 16 bases not matched to a gene. This CDR3 is 19 amino acids long. This chain's CDR3 is CASSLTGQGVNFLRDTQYF. CDR3 nucleotide sequence: TGCGCCAGCAGCTTGACCGGACAGGGGGTGAATTTTTTACGAGATACGCAGTATTTT.

The V and J genes are TRBV27 and TRBJ2-7, with D maybe TRBD1 (5 bases). CDR1 MNHEY and CDR2 SMNVEV come from the germline V gene (reference sequence). This CDR3 contains 12 residues. V gave up 3 bases and J gave up 6 bases, with 9 bases separating them. The chain's CDR3 is CASSLAGFEQYF. The CDR3 DNA reads as TGTGCCAGCAGTTTGGCAGGGTTCGAGCAGTACTTC.

This clone was seen a single time. V usage is TRBV6-6 and J usage is TRBJ2-1; 10 bases match TRBD1. Germline V gene sequence: CDR1 MNHNY, CDR2 SVGAGI (reference sequence). The ends lost 3 bases at V and 7 bases at J; junction bases unmatched: 6. The CDR3 runs 15 residues. The CDR3 protein is CASSYGTGVVNEQFF. The CDR3 region has the DNA TGTGCCAGCAGTTATGGGACAGGGGTCGTGAATGAGCAGTTCTTC.

V usage is TRBV28 and J usage is TRBJ1-1; maybe TRBD1 (6 bases). The CDR3 loop spans 13 amino acids. Germline V CDR1 and CDR2: MDHEN, SYDVKM. Trimming shortened V by 5 bases and J by 5 bases, and 12 bases separated the two germline ends. The CDR3: CASSQQGKTEAFF. The CDR3 DNA follows: TGTGCCAGCAGTCAACAGGGAAAAACTGAAGCTTTCTTT.

The V call is TRBV7-9, the J call TRBJ2-1; D possibly corresponds to TRBD2 (7 bases). The CDR3 totals 14 residues. From germline, CDR1 is SEHNR and CDR2 FQNEAQ (reference sequence). Trimming removed 8 bases at V and 7 bases at J, with 18 bases between. In DNA form, the CDR3 reads TGTGCCAGCTTGTTAGGGGGGGTGTTGAATGAGCAGTTCTTC. Its translation: CASLLGGVLNEQFF.

The CDR3 DNA sequence: TGTGCCAGCAGCCGATTAGCGGGGAGGCAAGAGACCCAGTACTTC. This codes for CASSRLAGRQETQYF. The chain uses TRBV7-2 and TRBJ2-5, with TRBD2 identical over 8 bases. Germline CDR1 and CDR2: SGHTA and FQGNSA. The V gene end was trimmed by 5 bases and the J gene end by 2 bases; junction bases not matched to a gene: 7. This CDR3 comprises 15 residues.

This clone was recorded once. The CDR3 loop reads CASSTRQGRYEQYF. CDR3 nucleotide sequence: TGTGCCAGCAGCACGAGACAGGGCCGATACGAGCAGTACTTC. The chain couples TRBV13 to TRBJ2-7, with TRBD1 identical over 7 bases. With 5 bases clipped from V and 4 bases from J, the junction kept 8 bases outside the gene matches. The CDR3 spans 14 residues. Germline V lookup: CDR1 PRHDT, CDR2 FYEKMQ (reference sequence).

The chain uses TRBV7-9 and TRBJ1-1, with 8 positions matching TRBD1. Germline CDR1 is SEHNR and CDR2 is FQNEAQ (reference sequence). Trimming removed 7 bases from V and 0 bases from J; junction bases left unmatched: 13. The CDR3 is made up of 17 amino acids. The CDR3: CASTSTGGVVMNTEAFF. CDR3 bases: TGTGCCAGCACCTCCACAGGGGGAGTCGTCATGAACACTGAAGCTTTCTTT.

Only a few counts were recorded for this clone. The chain joins TRBV6-5 to TRBJ2-1; D is undetermined. Germline V gene sequence: CDR1 MNHEY, CDR2 SVGAGI. The CDR3 is made up of 12 amino acids. V shed 4 bases and J shed 11 bases, with 12 bases lying between them. CDR3 nucleotides: TGTGCCAGCAGTTTCCTCAGTGGCAAGCAGTTCTTC. It translates to CASSFLSGKQFF.

J is TRBJ2-1 and V is TRBV18, with D possibly matching TRBD2 (6 bases). The CDR3 sequence is 15 residues long. Germline-derived CDR1 and CDR2 are KGHSH and LQKENI. Trimming shortened V by 2 bases and J by 3 bases, and 11 bases separated the two germline ends. The CDR3: CASSPGRSSYNEQFF. CDR3 bases: TGTGCCAGCTCACCAGGGAGGAGCAGCTACAATGAGCAGTTCTTC.

The CDR3 protein is CASSMPGYSTDTQYF. Written as DNA, the CDR3 is TGTGCCAGCAGCATGCCAGGGTACAGCACAGATACGCAGTATTTT. The chain carries TRBV11-2 and TRBJ2-3; possible D gene TRBD1, 5 bases. This CDR3 has 15 residues. Per germline, CDR1 SGHAT and CDR2 FQNNGV. V lost 5 bases and J lost 0, with 12 bases in between.

CDR3 loop: CASSLSSTGELFF. As DNA, the CDR3 is TGCGCCAGCAGCCTAAGTTCAACCGGGGAGCTGTTTTTT. The gene calls are TRBV5-1 and TRBJ2-2, with D unclear. Germline assignment: CDR1 SGHRS and CDR2 YFSETQ. The CDR3 has 13 amino acids. V was pared by 4 bases and J by 5 bases, with 9 bases between.

This sequence joins TRBV30 and TRBJ2-4, with 9 bases identical to TRBD1. The V gene end was trimmed by 4 bases and the J gene end by 4 bases; junction bases not matched to a gene: 8. This CDR3 is built from 15 residues. CDR1 is GTSNPN and CDR2 is SVGIG in the germline V gene (reference sequence). CDR3 bases: TGTGCCTGGACCTCTCCCGGGACAGGGAAAAACATTCAGTACTTC. Protein sequence: CAWTSPGTGKNIQYF.

As for this clone: Other DNA variants within this sample encode the same CDR3. The V gene is TRBV18, the J gene TRBJ1-1; possibly TRBD1 for D (5 bases). Trimming took off 3 bases at V and 4 bases at J, with 12 bases between the two ends. The CDR3 is made up of 14 amino acids. CDR1 KGHSH and CDR2 LQKENI come from the germline V gene. Here the CDR3 DNA reads TGTGCCAGCTCACCCACGGGGGGATCCACTGAAGCTTTCTTT. This gives the protein CASSPTGGSTEAFF.

The chain uses TRBV5-4 and TRBJ1-1; 11 nucleotides match TRBD1. Germline lookup yields CDR1 SGHNT and CDR2 YYREEE (reference sequence). Losses at the gene ends were 3 bases for V and 6 bases for J; bases not matched to a gene: 7. CDR3 length equals 15 residues. The CDR3 DNA reads as TGTGCCAGCAGCTCCAGATGGGGACAGGGGGCTGAAGCTTTCTTT. It codes for CASSSRWGQGAEAFF.

The chain employs TRBV2 and TRBJ2-1; tentatively, D is TRBD1 (5 bases). The V gene lost 4 bases and the J gene lost 10 bases, with 11 bases spanning the gap. This CDR3 spans 12 amino acids. Germline lookup yields CDR1 SNHLY and CDR2 FYNNEI. CDR3 nucleotides: TGTGCCAGCAGTGCAAGGGGTAGAGAGCAGTTCTTC. Translating gives CASSARGREQFF.

This clone was counted only a few times. This chain connects TRBV2 to TRBJ2-7, with D tentatively TRBD1 (5 bases). This CDR3 comprises 13 residues. Trimming shortened V by 4 bases and J by 4 bases, and 11 bases separated the two germline ends. CDR1 is SNHLY and CDR2 is FYNNEI in the germline V gene. In DNA form, the CDR3 reads TGTGCCAGCAGTGGTTCAGGGATTTACGAGCAGTACTTC. Translating it yields CASSGSGIYEQYF.

Details on this clone: The junction differs from germline at one of its ends, possibly a read error. The V call is TRBV7-9, the J call TRBJ2-6; the D gene is possibly TRBD2 (5 bases). Germline lookup yields CDR1 SEHNR and CDR2 FQNEAQ (reference sequence). The CDR3 loop spans 13 amino acids. The CDR3 DNA is TGTGCCAGCAGCTTAGATAGGACTCCAAGATGGGCTTTC. Its protein is CASSLDRTPRWAF.

The rearrangement links TRBV19 to TRBJ1-2; 9 positions match TRBD1. This CDR3 has 15 residues. The germline CDR1 and CDR2 sequences are LNHDA and SQIVND (reference sequence). V shed 3 bases and J 6 bases; nucleotides not matched to a gene: 8. This chain's CDR3 is CASSIEGQGTDGYTF. CDR3 DNA: TGTGCCAGTAGTATTGAAGGACAGGGGACCGATGGCTACACCTTC.

The V gene is TRBV6-6, the J gene TRBJ2-3; D unclear. The V end was cut by 1 base, the J end by 4 bases, with 6 bases between. The CDR3 is 13 residues long. Germline V lookup: CDR1 MNHNY, CDR2 SVGAGI (reference sequence). The CDR3 spells CASSYLVADTQYF. The CDR3 nucleotides read TGTGCCAGCAGTTACTTGGTAGCAGATACGCAGTATTTT.

The chain joins TRBV11-2 to TRBJ2-7; maybe TRBD2 (6 bases). Between the trimmed V and J ends, which lost 1 base and 4 bases, there was a span of 14 bases. The CDR3 is made up of 15 amino acids. Germline V lookup: CDR1 SGHAT, CDR2 FQNNGV. The CDR3 loop reads CASSLVGGVKYEQYF. CDR3 DNA: TGTGCCAGCAGCTTAGTCGGCGGGGTTAAATACGAGCAGTACTTC.

The rearrangement uses TRBV7-2 and TRBJ2-5, with 8 bases matching TRBD1. The germline V gene has CDR1 SGHTA and CDR2 FQGNSA. This CDR3 comprises 14 residues. With 4 bases clipped from V and 1 base from J, the junction kept 2 bases outside the gene matches. CDR3 sequence: CASSSTGAQETQYF. CDR3 bases: TGTGCCAGCAGCTCGACAGGGGCCCAAGAGACCCAGTACTTC.

The J gene is TRBJ2-1, the V gene TRBV15; maybe TRBD2 (5 bases). This CDR3 region has 14 residues. V lost 5 bases and J lost 7, with 15 bases in between. Germline assignment: CDR1 LNHNV and CDR2 YYDKDF (reference sequence). CDR3: CATSPQDGKNEQFF. The CDR3 DNA reads TGTGCCACCAGCCCCCAAGACGGGAAAAATGAGCAGTTCTTC.

This clone was recorded a few times. The junction and the germline gene differ at one end; a read error may be behind it. This rearrangement joins TRBV4-1 to TRBJ2-6; TRBD1 might be the D (6 bases). The CDR3 is made up of 18 amino acids. Germline CDR1 is MGHRA and CDR2 is YSYEKL. CDR3 in amino acids: CASTQTPGTNSGANVLTF. The CDR3 DNA reads as TGCGCCAGCACCCAAACGCCAGGGACAAACTCTGGGGCCAACGTCCTGACTTTC.